The sequence of this TCR beta chain was determined in a study of blood T cell repertoires in COVID-19 (TCRdb year 2020). General notes on the study: Collaborator samples came from the United States, Italy and Spain and covered acute and convalescent phases of COVID-19. Deeply sampled blood TCRbeta repertoires from subjects exposed to, actively infected with, or recovered from COVID-19 were included in the dataset. The repertoires were made available in a free public database intended to serve as a resource for research on the immune response to SARS-CoV-2. The samples were drawn from the first 160 participants of the ongoing ImmuneRACE study and from some 1,300 subjects provided by 6 global collaborators. Where available, HLA class I and class II types were taken from metadata supplied by the sample provider and were not determined by assay-based typing. Nearly every sample came with metadata listing a de-identified subject ID, COVID-19 status, age in years and sex. The material from the prospective study consisted of cDNA or gDNA derived from T cells, B-cell-depleted T cells, or PBMCs.

Study-level results and caveats: Clinical and demographic metadata were provided uncurated, with the amount varying by source and participant.

The collaborating institutions used their own protocols to collect whole blood in K2EDTA tubes. For TCRbeta analysis, collaborator samples were shipped as frozen whole blood, as isolated PBMCs, or as DNA extracted from either sample type. To note about this clone: The antigen it binds to is not known. No base-level quality is on record; no much larger clone is a single base apart.

The CDR3 runs 13 residues from the cysteine to the phenylalanine. Just CDR3 DNA is preserved here, 39 bases in frame from base 1. Germline trimming: 6 bases from V, 8 bases from J; junction bases outside gene matches: 6. Per the germline V gene, MNHEY is the CDR1 and SVGAGI is the CDR2. The immunoSEQ Assay, a bias-controlled multiplex PCR, was used to amplify TCRbeta CDR3 regions from genomic DNA. As for how the authors treated the data: Nucleated cell counts per sample were estimated from amplification of reference gene primers within the assay. To quantify the absolute abundance of each unique TCRbeta CDR3 rearrangement, sequence reads were collapsed and filtered. For each sample, productive Simpson clonality was calculated by taking the square root of Simpson's diversity index across productive rearrangements. As stored in TCRdb, this immuneACCESS dataset retains in-frame rearrangements with V and J assigned. A fraction of the clones does not appear; measured against another copy, unresolved V genes explain less than half of the discrepancy, and the remainder lacks a known reason. V and J calls and clone size are those listed in that table; D and trimming were worked out from the DNA. This sample comprises over 90,000 clones, around 86% of them detected only once. Of the sample, 3% to 4% falls within the top ten clones.

The sequence derives from a woman aged 70-85 years with acute or convalescent COVID-19. Sequenced material: peripheral blood. The V and J segments used are TRBV6-5 and TRBJ1-4, with 7 bases in between that match TRBD1. The CDR3 protein: CASSQGGQEKLFF. The nucleotide sequence is TGTGCCAGCAGCCAGGGGGGCCAAGAAAAACTGTTTTTT.